This TCR beta chain emerged from a study of blood T cells in healthy people across ages (dated by TCRdb to the mid-2010s). Background on the whole study: In model experiments, template switching captured roughly one uniquely barcoded TCR beta cDNA molecule for every two T cells. To track age-related changes in TCR beta repertoire diversity, the study relied on deep sequencing normalized with unique cDNA molecular identifiers. The donors were divided into four age groups: young (average roughly 15 years), middle-aged (approximately 39), aged (around 59) and long-lived (roughly 88). For two donors (one aged 18 to 30 and one aged 80 or older), the study analyzed two additional independent replicas of 1 million unique cDNA reads from the same blood draw. General study outcomes and caveats: Because donor CMV infection status was unknown, age-related changes in expanded clonotypes were potentially confounded. Total diversity estimates from one million sequenced T cells were considered lower bounds and underestimates. Observed TCR beta diversity per million T cells fell roughly linearly with age, and a significant reduction was already apparent by age around 36. A strong correlation was found between observed TCR beta diversity and the percentage of naive T cells measured by flow cytometry. Compared with the aged group, the long-lived group had more naive CD4+ T cells, fewer expanded clones and increased TCR diversity, suggesting age selection. Since profiling was done on bulk unsorted PBMCs, naive and antigen-experienced compartments could not be conclusively compared.

The donors were roughly 40 Caucasian individuals from Russia, aged roughly 6 to 95 years, who were systemically healthy. Each donor gave 8.5 to 10 milliliters of peripheral blood, collected into EDTA-treated Vacutainer tubes. Ficoll-Paque density-gradient centrifugation was used to isolate PBMCs, with at least 6.5 million per sample. Trizol reagent was used to extract total RNA from PBMCs, with at least 5.5 micrograms per sample. For every donor, an aliquot of PBMCs went through flow cytometry to measure the percentages of naive CD45RAhigh/CD27high T cells. For this clonotype: Its antigen is not yet known. No clone much larger than this one lies a single base away; base qualities are absent.

The V and J ends are trimmed by 4 bases and 5 bases, leaving 12 bases between them. The CDR3 runs 13 amino acids, cysteine and phenylalanine included. Here the CDR3 DNA is all that survives: 39 bases in frame from base 1. Looking up the germline V gene yields CDR1 SGHDN and CDR2 FVKESK. Library preparation was by 5' RACE. TCRdb lists the instrument as Illumina HiSeq 2500. The second PCR ran for about 6 to 11 cycles and used a J-beta primer mix along with a sample-barcoded 5' primer. Each TCR beta cDNA molecule received a unique molecular identifier from a template-switch 5' adaptor carrying 12 random nucleotides. Each sample yielded at least 3 million CDR3-containing paired-end reads. The Mint cDNA synthesis kit, primed by a TRBC-specific oligonucleotide, was used to synthesize first-strand cDNA from all RNA. Following uracil-DNA glycosylase treatment, all cDNA underwent a first 18-cycle PCR with the universal primers M1SS and BC2_uni_R. Regarding the original processing steps: For normalization, 1 million high-quality reads were randomly selected from each sample, with every read carrying a distinct molecular identifier. Reads with shared molecular identifiers were discarded instead of being binned into consensus sequences. CDR3 identification, clonotype clustering and error correction used MiTCR with a Q25 quality threshold and the strictest error-elimination algorithm. A nonparametric unseen species model with Euler transformation was used to estimate a lower bound on total TCR beta diversity. TCRdb passed the public sequencing reads through fastp at Q25 and MiXCR, retaining productive beta sequences. Every CDR3 protein is listed once, alongside the most common genes and DNA of its rows. These V and J calls are TCRdb output, not the study's own analysis. The sample data list 600,000 to 900,000 distinct CDR3 sequences, and approximately 24% of these were observed just once. The top ten constitute 3% of the sample.

In addition, the sample was reused for a study of T cells of mothers and their children. The other study reports the following: The donors were nine systemically healthy Caucasian individuals, made up of three mothers and their six children. cDNA synthesis consumed the entire amount of extracted RNA, loaded at around 1.5 ug RNA in each 15 ul reaction. In the second PCR, the M1S primer added sample barcodes and 2-4 random nucleotides. Each mother yielded over 8.5 million TCR beta CDR3 reads and each child some 3 million reads. In both related and unrelated pairs, thymic selection shapes the output of TCR recombination in a similar way, with inherited differences having only a minor effect. Normalized repertoire overlap was always slightly but never significantly higher in related than unrelated mother-child pairs. With a sensitivity of 90 to 100 clones per million clonotypes, no persistent microchimeric T cell clones were detected. To look for features that set related mother-child pairs apart from unrelated individuals, the researchers ran deep NGS to compare the TCR beta repertoires of mothers and children. The mean age was 40 +/- 4 years for the mothers and about 10 +/- 4 years for the children. Libraries were sequenced on Illumina HiSeq 2000 with 100+100 nt paired-end reads after adapter ligation with NEBNext reagents. To prevent cross-contamination, the mother and child libraries were prepared one month apart and sequenced in separate runs. For each donor, somewhere between about 500,000 and 2,000,000 distinct TCR beta clonotypes were identified. Naive TCR beta clonotypes were estimated from low-frequency clonotypes matched to each donor's FACS-determined naive share, without sorting.

Input material: blood. The TCR comes from a boy between 5 and 17 years old in good health. The chain is encoded by TRBV14 joined to TRBJ2-7, with TRBD1 as a weak D call on 6 bases. The DNA sequence is as follows: TGTGCCAGCAGCCGCGTTCACAGGGACGAGCAGTACTTC. Its coded protein is CASSRVHRDEQYF. Here the CDR3 is joined to the reference TRBV14 and TRBJ2-7 genes, and the full variable domain is: EAGVTQFPSHSVIEKGQTVTLRCDPISGHDNLYWYRRVMGKEIKFLLHFVKESKQDESGMPNNRFLAERTGGTYSTLKVQPAELEDSGVYFCASSRVHRDEQYFGPGTRLTVT.